The next 17 T cell receptor beta chains were all read from a single sample in a study of early T cells in non-severe SARS-CoV-2 infection. From the 5' RACE reads, TCRdb called clonotypes with MiXCR, one entry per CDR3 protein. The table shows around 57,000 distinct CDR3 sequences, with approximately 11% occurring only once. The sample was whole blood. The receptors originated from an adult who was a healthcare worker with PCR-confirmed SARS-CoV-2 infection or an uninfected control (not recorded which).

The rearrangement joins TRBV20-1 to TRBJ2-1; weak D call: TRBD1 (6 bases). The CDR3 spans 15 residues. Trimming removed 5 bases from V and 7 bases from J, with 21 bases in between. The germline gives CDR1 DFQATT, CDR2 SNEGSKA (reference sequence). The CDR3 nucleotides read TGCAGTGCTGCCCGTGCCAGGGGTCTTGGGAATGAGCAGTTCTTC. It specifies CSAARARGLGNEQFF.

This clonotype was seen at least ten times. Written as DNA, the CDR3 is TGTGCCAGCAGTTTAGGGTCCGAGGGATATGAGCAGTTCTTC. It codes for CASSLGSEGYEQFF. The chain employs TRBV12-3 or TRBV12-4 and TRBJ2-1; the D gene is possibly TRBD2 (5 bases). The CDR3 loop spans 14 amino acids. Trimming cost V 1 base and J 8 bases, with 12 bases left between them.

There are many counts of this clonotype. This rearrangement joins TRBV6-5 to TRBJ2-5; maybe TRBD1 (5 bases). The CDR3 runs 11 residues. Per germline, CDR1 MNHEY and CDR2 SVGAGI. V shed 7 bases and J shed 7 bases, with 10 bases lying between them. CDR3 in DNA: TGTGCCAGCACCCAGGGTGCGACCCAGTACTTC. This translates into CASTQGATQYF.

This chain links TRBV24-1 with TRBJ1-6; perhaps TRBD1 as D (5 bases). The CDR3 loop spans 15 amino acids. V dropped 7 bases and J dropped 7 bases, with 16 bases sitting between them. Germline V gene data show CDR1 as KGHDR and CDR2 as SFDVKD. The DNA of the CDR3 is TGTGCCACCAGCAGGCGGGACGTATGGAATTCACCCCTCCACTTT. Translated: CATSRRDVWNSPLHF.

This clonotype was seen just once. J is TRBJ2-1 and V is TRBV3-1; the match to TRBD2 covers 8 bases. The CDR3 has 15 amino acids. Trimming cost V 0 bases and J 8 bases; bases outside gene matches: 6. Germline V gene sequence: CDR1 LGHDT, CDR2 YNNKEL (reference sequence). The CDR3 nucleotides read TGTGCCAGCAGCCAAGATACGCGGGGGGCATATGAGCAGTTCTTC. It encodes CASSQDTRGAYEQFF.

J is TRBJ1-1 and V is TRBV5-5; no definite D call. This CDR3 spans 15 amino acids. Trimming took off 2 bases at V and 0 bases at J, with 11 bases between the two ends. Per germline, CDR1 SGHKS and CDR2 YYEKEE (reference sequence). The CDR3 sequence: CASSFKVIMNTEAFF. CDR3 bases: TGTGCCAGCAGCTTTAAGGTCATCATGAACACTGAAGCTTTCTTT.

This clonotype came up many times. The chain couples TRBV6-5 to TRBJ1-1; TRBD1 aligns across 9 bases. Germline V gives CDR1 MNHEY, CDR2 SVGAGI. This CDR3 is 16 amino acids long. V trimming: 0 bases; J trimming: 6 bases; junction bases outside the gene matches: 8. This chain's CDR3 is CASSYSKGQGNPEAFF. The CDR3 DNA sequence: TGTGCCAGCAGTTACTCAAAGGGACAGGGAAATCCTGAAGCTTTCTTT.

The chain uses TRBV5-6 and TRBJ2-5; unclear D gene. Trimming pared 0 bases from V and 0 bases from J, leaving 9 bases between. This CDR3 has 15 residues. Germline V gene data show CDR1 as SGHDT and CDR2 as YYEEEE. The CDR3 protein is CASSLVYSYQETQYF. DNA for the CDR3: TGTGCCAGCAGCTTGGTGTATTCGTACCAAGAGACCCAGTACTTC.

In this sample, this clonotype turned up a few times. The chain combines TRBV12-3 or TRBV12-4 with TRBJ2-3, with D possibly being TRBD1 (8 bases). Trimming removed 5 bases at V and 6 bases at J, with 21 bases between. The CDR3 is 16 amino acids. The CDR3 region has the DNA TGTGCCAGCAGTGTATACAGGGGGGGTGCAGAGGATACGCAGTATTTT. Translating gives CASSVYRGGAEDTQYF.

This clonotype was seen ten or more times. The gene calls are TRBV7-9 and TRBJ1-1; the D is unclear. V was pared by 5 bases and J by 0 bases, with 10 bases between. The germline V gene encodes CDR1 SEHNR and CDR2 FQNEAQ (reference sequence). The CDR3 loop spans 14 amino acids. CDR3 amino acids: CASSPSTLNTEAFF. Here the CDR3 DNA reads TGTGCCAGCAGCCCGTCGACCTTGAACACTGAAGCTTTCTTT.

This clonotype was seen a few times. The chain uses TRBV30 and TRBJ1-2; D is unresolved. The CDR3 is 11 residues long. V gave up 3 bases and J gave up 4 bases, with 6 bases separating them. Per the germline V gene, CDR1 is GTSNPN and CDR2 is SVGIG (reference sequence). The CDR3 here is CAWRPGYGYTF. CDR3 DNA: TGTGCCTGGAGACCAGGCTATGGCTACACCTTC.

This clonotype was detected ten times or more. The chain combines TRBV7-2 with TRBJ2-3; D is perhaps TRBD2 (7 bases). In germline, CDR1 is SGHTA, CDR2 FQGNSA. V lost 2 bases and J lost 0, with 9 bases in between. The CDR3 length is 15 residues. The CDR3 sequence is CASSLRGGSTDTQYF. The CDR3 DNA follows: TGTGCCAGCAGCTTAAGGGGGGGGAGCACAGATACGCAGTATTTT.

This clonotype was seen many times. No DNA is shown, since the ends of the CDR3 on it are uncertain; the CDR3 is the one TCRdb lists. The CDR3 protein is CASSRRTSPGSCFF. The chain uses TRBV7-6 and TRBJ2-2. Looked up from germline, CDR1 is SGHVS and CDR2 is FNYEAQ. The CDR3 totals 14 residues, both ends included.

The sample holds many counts of this clonotype. This chain connects TRBV20-1 to TRBJ2-3; 10 positions match TRBD2. This CDR3 is built from 15 residues. Germline values: CDR1 DFQATT, CDR2 SNEGSKA (reference sequence). J lost 8 bases, V lost 4 bases, and 12 bases had no gene match. The CDR3 coding sequence is TGCAGTGCTACCCTTAGCGGGGGGCGCTTCGCTACGCAGTATTTT. Translated, it gives CSATLSGGRFATQYF.

The V and J genes are TRBV29-1 and TRBJ2-7; D is unresolved. Germline V gene sequence: CDR1 SQVTM, CDR2 ANQGSEA. The CDR3 is 13 residues long. V lost 6 bases, J lost 4 bases, and 16 bases lay in between. CDR3: CSVVLWGTYEQYF. In DNA, the CDR3 is TGCAGCGTAGTACTGTGGGGTACATACGAGCAGTACTTC.

The J gene is TRBJ1-1, the V gene TRBV7-9; weak D call: TRBD1 (6 bases). Per the germline V gene, CDR1 is SEHNR and CDR2 is FQNEAQ (reference sequence). V shed 5 bases and J shed 3 bases, with 13 bases lying between them. CDR3 size: 14 residues. CDR3 sequence: CASSRLAGDTEAFF. CDR3 sequence (DNA): TGTGCCAGCAGCCGCTTAGCAGGGGACACTGAAGCTTTCTTT.

This clonotype turned up a few times. The CDR3 DNA reads TGTGCCAGCAGTACAAGGAAGGGCAAAAACATTCAGTACTTC. Encoded protein: CASSTRKGKNIQYF. The V call is TRBV28, the J call TRBJ2-4; D is unresolved. V was pared by 5 bases and J by 3 bases, with 11 bases between. The CDR3 spans 14 residues. Per germline, CDR1 MDHEN and CDR2 SYDVKM. The whole variable domain, remainder taken from reference TRBV28 and TRBJ2-4, is DVKVTQSSRYLVKRTGEKVFLECVQDMDHENMFWYRQDPGLGLRLIYFSYDVKMKEKGDIPEGYSVSREKKERFSLILESASTNQTSMYLCASSTRKGKNIQYFGAGTRLSVL.